The clone carrying this T cell receptor (beta chain) has a handful of counts. The antigen is unknown. The data derive from a study of human T cells and chemical hapten exposure. Study-wide context: Donors were sensitized with 2% DPC on the upper inner arm. General observations from the study: Alopecia in the donors means their immune response may deviate from healthy people's.

As for time point: patch test 1, 2 weeks after DPC sensitization. Treatment of the sample: therapeutic diphenylcyclopropenone sensitization with weekly scalp DPC. The germline CDR1 and CDR2 sequences are MNHEY and SVGEGT. There are 13 residues in the CDR3. V gave up 5 bases and J gave up 1 base, with 8 bases separating them. The library labeled individual cDNA molecules by adding unique molecular identifiers to them. Each CDR3 protein is one row after TCRdb ran MiXCR on the RACE reads. The sample yields 150,000 to 200,000 distinct CDR3 sequences, about 15% seen once. The source is a woman in her thirties with alopecia areata. Some clones in this sample may be carry-over from other donors' samples. Sequences were derived from whole blood, sampled in connection with sensitization to the hapten diphenylcyclopropenone (DPC). The chain employs TRBV6-2 or TRBV6-3 and TRBJ1-1; no firm D call. CDR3 protein: CASSHQANTEAFF. The CDR3 DNA sequence: TGTGCCAGCAGTCACCAGGCGAACACTGAAGCTTTCTTT.